Each of the 7 T cell receptor beta chains below was sequenced from the same sample in a study of control samples from healthy donors and cancer patients. TCRdb keeps only in-frame clones here, not all; method: immunoSEQ multiplex PCR. The sample lists roughly 30,000 clones; 70% to 90% were seen once. Sequencing used formalin-fixed, paraffin-embedded tissue. These receptors all come from a female donor with melanoma.

The chain uses TRBV2 and TRBJ2-1; TRBD1 aligns across 8 bases. With V trimmed by 11 bases and J by 3 bases, 9 bases remained unmatched. Germline CDR1 and CDR2: SNHLY and FYNNEI. This CDR3 comprises 14 residues. The CDR3 is CAGSQGALYNEQFF. In nucleotides, the CDR3 is TGTGCCGGTAGTCAGGGGGCCCTCTACAATGAGCAGTTCTTC.

The chain employs TRBV11-2 and TRBJ2-4; no reliable D call. Deletions cut 0 bases from V and 9 bases from J, with 15 bases between. The CDR3 covers 15 residues. From germline, CDR1 is SGHAT and CDR2 FQNNGV. This chain's CDR3 is CASSLDGWSFGIQYF. DNA for the CDR3: TGTGCCAGCAGCTTAGATGGGTGGAGTTTTGGCATTCAGTACTTC.

The chain uses TRBV7-6 and TRBJ1-3, with 8 positions matching TRBD1. Germline CDR1 SGHVS, CDR2 FNYEAQ. J lost 5 bases, V lost 4 bases, and 10 bases had no gene match. The CDR3 is 16 residues long. The DNA for the CDR3 is TGTGCCAGCAGCTCCGTAGGACAGGGAGGGAGAAACACCATATATTTT. Its translation is CASSSVGQGGRNTIYF. The variable domain in full, with the rest retrieved from reference TRBV7-6 and TRBJ1-3, is GAGVSQSPRYKVTKRGQDVALRCDPISGHVSLYWYRQALGQGPEFLTYFNYEAQQDKSGLPNDRFSAERPEGSISTLTIQRTEQRDSAMYRCASSSVGQGGRNTIYFGEGSWLTVV.

The chain has TRBV19 and TRBJ1-5; tentatively, D is TRBD1 (5 bases). The CDR3 length is 14 residues. V lost 6 bases and J 2 bases, leaving 11 bases between the germline ends. Germline V gene sequence: CDR1 LNHDA, CDR2 SQIVND (reference sequence). The CDR3 DNA sequence: TGTGCCAGTAGCCATCCGGGGGGCAATCAGCCCCAGCATTTT. Amino acids: CASSHPGGNQPQHF.

The V and J genes are TRBV10-2 and TRBJ1-6; no clear D gene. The germline gives CDR1 WSHSY, CDR2 SAAADI. Trimming pared 6 bases from V and 7 bases from J, leaving 13 bases between. This CDR3 is built from 14 residues. CDR3 protein: CASRYPVQNSPLHF. The DNA of the CDR3 is TGCGCCAGCAGATACCCGGTCCAGAATTCACCCCTCCACTTT.

The rearrangement uses TRBV5-8 and TRBJ2-2; D is uncertain. V was cut by 6 bases and J by 4 bases, with 10 bases left in between. CDR3 length equals 13 residues. Germline CDR1 and CDR2: SGHTS and YDEGEE. The CDR3 nucleotides read TGTGCCAGCACCTCACGATTCACCGGGGAGCTGTTTTTT. Encoded protein: CASTSRFTGELFF.

The chain uses TRBV6-2 or TRBV6-3 and TRBJ2-5; 7 bases agree with TRBD1. The CDR3 extends over 14 amino acids. Per germline, CDR1 MNHEY and CDR2 SVGEGT. The V and J ends lost 5 bases and 5 bases, in that order; junction bases with no gene match: 8. CDR3 nucleotide sequence: TGTGCCAGCAGTCCACAGGGGATCGCGGAGACCCAGTACTTC. Protein sequence: CASSPQGIAETQYF.